Listed here are 28 T cell receptor beta chains from one sample, sequenced in a study of cytomegalovirus exposure and HLA in healthy donors. Sequencing was performed with immunoSEQ multiplex PCR; in TCRdb, only in-frame clones are kept and a portion is missing. The profile shows 200,000 to 250,000 clones, around four fifths of them singletons. Material for sequencing was PBMCs. The receptors originated from a woman younger than 45 in good health and CMV-seropositive.

The chain joins TRBV4-3 to TRBJ2-1, with 7 bases that match TRBD2. After removal of 5 bases from V and 9 bases from J, the junction contained 10 bases not matched to a gene. The germline gives CDR1 LGHNA, CDR2 YSLEER. The CDR3 extends over 14 amino acids. DNA for the CDR3: TGCGCCAGCAGCTTAGGGACTACCCTCGGTGAGCAGTTCTTC. Translating gives CASSLGTTLGEQFF.

The chain has TRBV27 and TRBJ2-7; TRBD1 might be the D (6 bases). V lost 5 bases, J lost 0 bases, and 8 bases lay in between. The CDR3 is 13 amino acids. The germline V gene encodes CDR1 MNHEY and CDR2 SMNVEV (reference sequence). CDR3 region: CASSRGSSYEQYF. The DNA for the CDR3 is TGTGCCAGCAGTAGGGGGAGCTCCTACGAGCAGTACTTC.

V is TRBV19 and J is TRBJ2-2; D is uncertain. V was pared by 1 base and J by 6 bases, with 9 bases between. Germline V gives CDR1 LNHDA, CDR2 SQIVND (reference sequence). CDR3 length equals 14 residues. In DNA form, the CDR3 reads TGTGCCAGTAGTATAGGCTCTCTGGCCGGGGAGCTGTTTTTT. Its translation is CASSIGSLAGELFF.

The rearrangement links TRBV13 to TRBJ1-2; D is undetermined. In germline, CDR1 is PRHDT, CDR2 FYEKMQ (reference sequence). The V end lost 7 bases, the J end lost 3 bases, and 15 bases lay between the germline ends. This CDR3 region has 14 residues. The CDR3 protein is CASTPREKYYGYTF. Written as DNA, the CDR3 is TGTGCCAGCACCCCGAGAGAAAAATACTATGGCTACACCTTC.

In DNA form, the CDR3 reads TGTGCCATCAGCGAAACCGGGACTAGCGTCTACAATGAGCAGTTCTTC. It is translated as CAISETGTSVYNEQFF. This chain uses TRBV10-3 with TRBJ2-1; 10 bases align to TRBD2. Germline V gene lookup returns CDR1 ENHRY and CDR2 SYGVKD. V was clipped by 6 bases and J by 3 bases; unmatched bases: 8. The CDR3 runs 16 residues.

The rearrangement uses TRBV30 and TRBJ1-2; 7 bases fit TRBD1. The CDR3 contains 16 residues. Unmatched junction bases numbered 16, after V lost 4 bases and J lost 5 bases. Germline V CDR1 and CDR2: GTSNPN, SVGIG (reference sequence). The CDR3 bases are TGTGCCTGGACCATCAATGGCAGGGGGATTTCTTATGGCTACACCTTC. Its protein is CAWTINGRGISYGYTF. The full variable domain, in which reference TRBV30 and TRBJ1-2 provide the parts outside the CDR3, is SQTIHQWPATLVQPVGSPLSLECTVEGTSNPNLYWYRQAAGRGLQLLFYSVGIGQISSEVPQNLSASRPQDRQFILSSKKLLLSDSGFYLCAWTINGRGISYGYTFGSGTRLTVV.

This clone was detected a few times. An end of the junction does not agree with germline; a read error may underlie this. V and J are TRBV11-2 and TRBJ2-1, with a weak D call TRBD1 (5 bases). The CDR3 consists of 11 residues. The germline gives CDR1 SGHAT, CDR2 FQNNGV. DNA for the CDR3: TGTGCCAGCAGTTTAGGGGTTGAGCAGTTCTTC. Translation gives CASSLGVEQFF.

The chain couples TRBV27 to TRBJ1-1; 7 nucleotides align to TRBD1. Germline V gene lookup returns CDR1 MNHEY and CDR2 SMNVEV (reference sequence). The CDR3 totals 14 residues. V shed 5 bases, J shed 8 bases, and the junction held 11 bases outside the gene matches. The CDR3 DNA reads as TGTGCCAGCAGTCCATACAGGGGTGAGAGGGAAGCTTTCTTT. Residues: CASSPYRGEREAFF.

The chain uses TRBV5-1 and TRBJ2-2; the D gene is possibly TRBD1 (6 bases). CDR3 length: 16 residues. The V gene lost 1 base and the J gene lost 1 base, with 11 bases spanning the gap. CDR1 SGHRS and CDR2 YFSETQ come from the germline V gene. The CDR3 sequence is CASSLLGHRNTGELFF. The CDR3, as DNA: TGCGCCAGCAGCTTGTTGGGACACAGGAACACCGGGGAGCTGTTTTTT.

V gene TRBV9 combines with J gene TRBJ1-1; D unclear. Germline lookup yields CDR1 SGDLS and CDR2 YYNGEE. This CDR3 comprises 14 residues. Trimming removed 4 bases from V and 6 bases from J, with 16 bases in between. Written as DNA, the CDR3 is TGTGCCAGCAGCCCCACCCTGTCTCGTCCTGAAGCTTTCTTT. Protein product: CASSPTLSRPEAFF.

The gene calls are TRBV6-1 and TRBJ2-5; 7 bases are shared with TRBD1. Germline V gene sequence: CDR1 MNHNS, CDR2 SASEGT. V lost 2 bases and J lost 5; bases outside the gene matches: 8. The length of the CDR3 is 15 residues. The CDR3 nucleotides are TGTGCCAGCAGTGAATCAGACAGGGTCGGGGAGACCCAGTACTTC. It is translated as CASSESDRVGETQYF.

V and J are TRBV25-1 and TRBJ1-3; D ambiguous. V lost 3 bases and J 0 bases, leaving 9 bases between the germline ends. The CDR3 is made up of 15 amino acids. The germline V gene has CDR1 MGHDK and CDR2 SYGVNS. CDR3: CASSDGRHSGNTIYF. Here the CDR3 DNA reads TGTGCCAGCAGTGATGGCAGGCACTCTGGAAACACCATATATTTT.

This chain uses TRBV27 with TRBJ1-1; 9 nucleotides line up with TRBD1. Trimming removed 3 bases from V and 3 bases from J; junction bases left unmatched: 5. The CDR3 length is 15 residues. CDR1 is MNHEY, CDR2 SMNVEV, per germline (reference sequence). Here the CDR3 DNA reads TGTGCCAGCAGTTTCGGGGACAGGGATGACACTGAAGCTTTCTTT. Encoded protein: CASSFGDRDDTEAFF.

The V and J genes are TRBV30 and TRBJ2-2, with a possible D match to TRBD2 (6 bases). Deletions cut 8 bases from V and 1 base from J, with 11 bases between. Germline V gene data show CDR1 as GTSNPN and CDR2 as SVGIG (reference sequence). The CDR3 is 13 amino acids. CDR3 region: CAARRGNTGELFF. The CDR3 nucleotides read TGTGCCGCTCGGCGGGGGAACACCGGGGAGCTGTTTTTT. The full variable domain, rest sourced from reference TRBV30 and TRBJ2-2, is SQTIHQWPATLVQPVGSPLSLECTVEGTSNPNLYWYRQAAGRGLQLLFYSVGIGQISSEVPQNLSASRPQDRQFILSSKKLLLSDSGFYLCAARRGNTGELFFGEGSRLTVL.

The J gene is TRBJ2-7, the V gene TRBV11-2, with TRBD2 matching 10 bases. The germline CDR1 and CDR2 sequences are SGHAT and FQNNGV. The CDR3 sequence is 18 residues long. The V and J ends lost 5 bases and 2 bases, in that order; junction bases with no gene match: 15. CDR3 amino acids: CASSERSGRALLTYEQYF. The CDR3 nucleotides read TGTGCCAGCAGCGAACGGAGCGGGAGGGCCTTATTGACCTACGAGCAGTACTTC.

This clone came up many times. V is TRBV6-1 and J is TRBJ1-1; D is possibly TRBD1 (5 bases). CDR3 size: 13 residues. The ends were cut back, 6 bases at V and 5 bases at J, with 13 bases in the middle. Germline V gene sequence: CDR1 MNHNS, CDR2 SASEGT. The CDR3 loop reads CASRTGGLTEAFF. CDR3 DNA: TGTGCCAGCAGAACAGGAGGGCTAACTGAAGCTTTCTTT.

This rearrangement joins TRBV9 to TRBJ2-2; 7 nucleotides match TRBD1. The CDR3 totals 16 residues. CDR1 SGDLS and CDR2 YYNGEE come from the germline V gene. The J segment lost 4 bases and the V segment lost 0 bases, leaving 6 bases of the junction unmatched. The CDR3 here is CASSVVAGGPTGELFF. DNA for the CDR3: TGTGCCAGCAGCGTAGTGGCAGGGGGACCCACCGGGGAGCTGTTTTTT.

The chain combines TRBV6-5 with TRBJ1-2; a possible D gene is TRBD1 (5 bases). Germline CDR1 reads MNHEY; CDR2 reads SVGAGI. Trimming took off 1 base at V and 0 bases at J, with 9 bases between the two ends. The CDR3 extends over 15 amino acids. The CDR3 region has the DNA TGTGCCAGCAGTTACTACGGGGACGCTAACTATGGCTACACCTTC. It codes for CASSYYGDANYGYTF.

J is TRBJ1-1 and V is TRBV5-1; D remains ambiguous. The V gene lost 0 bases and the J gene lost 5 bases, with 8 bases spanning the gap. The CDR3 spans 13 residues. CDR1 SGHRS and CDR2 YFSETQ come from the germline V gene. The CDR3: CASSLVSVTEAFF. The CDR3 bases are TGCGCCAGCAGCTTGGTTAGTGTTACTGAAGCTTTCTTT.

The J gene is TRBJ2-5, the V gene TRBV9, with 7 bases fitting TRBD2. V trimming: 3 bases; J trimming: 4 bases; junction bases outside the gene matches: 6. CDR1 is SGDLS and CDR2 is YYNGEE in the germline V gene. CDR3 length: 14 residues. CDR3: CASSDFGGGETQYF. In nucleotides, the CDR3 is TGTGCCAGCAGCGACTTTGGGGGGGGAGAGACCCAGTACTTC.

The gene calls are TRBV4-2 and TRBJ1-2; TRBD1 agrees at 8 bases. CDR3 length: 16 amino acids. CDR1 is LGHNA, CDR2 YNFKEQ, per germline. The ends lost 4 bases at V and 4 bases at J; junction bases unmatched: 11. DNA for the CDR3: TGTGCCAGCAGCCGCCTACAGGGGGGAAGCACCTATGGCTACACCTTC. Residues: CASSRLQGGSTYGYTF.

This rearrangement joins TRBV4-1 to TRBJ1-1; maybe TRBD1 (5 bases). This CDR3 is 15 amino acids long. From germline, CDR1 is MGHRA and CDR2 YSYEKL. V shed 0 bases and J shed 6 bases, with 14 bases lying between them. CDR3 bases: TGCGCCAGCAGCCAAGAGGGTCAGGGAATCCCTGAAGCTTTCTTT. Its protein product is CASSQEGQGIPEAFF.

The V gene is TRBV11-2, the J gene TRBJ1-2; 7 bases fit TRBD1. The CDR3 loop spans 13 amino acids. Germline V gene sequence: CDR1 SGHAT, CDR2 FQNNGV. Losses at the gene ends were 7 bases for V and 4 bases for J; bases not matched to a gene: 6. Written as DNA, the CDR3 is TGTGCCAGCACCTTTCGGACAGGCTATGGCTACACCTTC. Its protein is CASTFRTGYGYTF.

This sequence joins TRBV19 and TRBJ1-5, with D possibly matching TRBD1 (5 bases). V was cut by 3 bases and J by 1 base, with 13 bases left in between. This CDR3 comprises 16 residues. Germline V gives CDR1 LNHDA, CDR2 SQIVND (reference sequence). The CDR3 protein is CASSISGAGSNQPQHF. CDR3 in DNA: TGTGCCAGTAGTATCTCCGGGGCAGGGAGCAATCAGCCCCAGCATTTT. Drawing the rest from reference TRBV19 and TRBJ1-5, the complete variable domain is DGGITQSPKYLFRKEGQNVTLSCEQNLNHDAMYWYRQDPGQGLRLIYYSQIVNDFQKGDIAEGYSVSREKKESFPLTVTSAQKNPTAFYLCASSISGAGSNQPQHFGDGTRLSIL.

This chain's CDR3 is CASSEQYSNQPQHF. The CDR3, as DNA: TGTGCCAGCAGTGAACAGTATAGCAATCAGCCCCAGCATTTT. The chain uses TRBV2 and TRBJ1-5; no clear D gene. The CDR3 sequence is 14 residues long. Deletions cut 2 bases from V and 0 bases from J, with 5 bases between. Germline values: CDR1 SNHLY, CDR2 FYNNEI.

The rearrangement links TRBV18 to TRBJ2-5, with D perhaps matching TRBD2 (5 bases). Germline assignment: CDR1 KGHSH and CDR2 LQKENI. Trimming cost V 3 bases and J 4 bases, with 15 bases left between them. This CDR3 is built from 15 residues. The CDR3 DNA sequence: TGTGCCAGCTCACCCCCTCAATCCCGGGGAGAGACCCAGTACTTC. It yields the protein CASSPPQSRGETQYF.

Remarks on this clone: At one of its ends the junction is not consistent with the germline gene, which may arise from a read error. The chain is built from TRBV7-7 and TRBJ2-3, with TRBD2 matching 9 bases. CDR3 size: 16 residues. Germline CDR1 is SSHAT and CDR2 is FNYEAQ (reference sequence). The CDR3 DNA follows: TGTGCTAGCAGCCCGGGACTAGCTCGGGTAACAGATACGCAGTATTTT. It codes for CASSPGLARVTDTQYF.

The chain is built from TRBV5-1 and TRBJ1-1; 11 bases are shared with TRBD1. The germline V gene has CDR1 SGHRS and CDR2 YFSETQ. J was trimmed by 10 bases and V by 7 bases; bases with no gene match: 12. There are 14 residues in the CDR3. As DNA, the CDR3 is TGCGCCAGCCGCGAAGGGACAGGGGGACTTGTAGCTTTCTTT. Residues: CASREGTGGLVAFF.